The next 23 T cell receptor beta chains were all read from a single sample in a study of CD8+CD57+ T cells in acquired aplastic anemia (dated by TCRdb to the late 2010s). The sequencing machine was an Illumina HiSeq 2000. Genomic DNA served as template for TCR beta VDJ combination and CDR3 sequence profiling. Using fastp trimming at Q25 and MiXCR clonotype assembly, TCRdb reanalyzed the public sequencing data and kept in-frame beta chains. Rows matching on CDR3 protein sequence are summarized as one entry with the most common DNA and genes. This sample has about 190,000 distinct CDR3 sequences in its table, and 54% of those were observed once. Together, the top ten hold roughly 15% of the sample. Specimen: sorted CD4+, CD8+, or CD8+CD57+ T cells (not recorded which) from PBMCs. The source of these receptors is a human donor in good health, serving as a control.

The sample holds a few counts of this clonotype. The J gene is TRBJ2-7, the V gene TRBV29-1; TRBD2 is a possible D gene (6 bases). This CDR3 comprises 15 residues. Germline V gene data show CDR1 as SQVTM and CDR2 as ANQGSEA. The CDR3 nucleotides read TGCAGTGCTAGAGACGGCAGGGAGGACACTCACGAGCAGTACTTC. Its translation is CSARDGREDTHEQYF.

The rearrangement uses TRBV24-1 and TRBJ2-1, with a possible D match to TRBD1 (5 bases). Trimming removed 1 base from V and 0 bases from J, with 9 bases in between. Germline CDR1 KGHDR, CDR2 SFDVKD. The CDR3 loop spans 16 amino acids. CDR3: CATSDLGASSYNEQFF. For the CDR3, the DNA is TGTGCCACCAGTGATTTAGGGGCTAGCTCCTACAATGAGCAGTTCTTC.

As to this clonotype: At one end, the junction sequence differs from germline, possibly due to a read error. The chain is built from TRBV20-1 and TRBJ1-4, with TRBD1 matching 10 bases. This CDR3 contains 13 residues. CDR1 is DFQATT, CDR2 SNEGSKA, per germline (reference sequence). The CDR3 DNA sequence: TGCAGTGCGGAGGGACAGGGGAATGAAGAACTGGTTTTT. Translated: CSAEGQGNEELVF.

This clonotype occurred a few times. The CDR3 does not close with the conserved phenylalanine or tryptophan, likely indicating a read error. The chain couples TRBV19 to TRBJ2-2; 7 bases agree with TRBD1. The germline gives CDR1 LNHDA, CDR2 SQIVND (reference sequence). The CDR3 loop spans 15 amino acids. J gave up 6 bases and V 1 base, and 5 bases lay outside the gene matches. CDR3: CASSIGRGIPGELFL. CDR3 DNA sequence: TGTGCCAGTAGTATAGGCAGGGGGATCCCCGGGGAGCTGTTTCTT.

On this clonotype: The junction departs from germline at one end; a sequencing error may be responsible. The V gene is TRBV7-9, the J gene TRBJ1-1; D unresolved. Germline CDR1 is SEHNR and CDR2 is FQNEAQ (reference sequence). The CDR3 is made up of 15 amino acids. The chain's CDR3 is CAGSLGGLSNTEAFF. The CDR3 DNA follows: TGTGCCGGCAGCCTAGGTGGATTATCGAACACTGAAGCTTTCTTT.

This sequence joins TRBV2 and TRBJ1-2; D is uncertain. The ends were cut back, 7 bases at V and 4 bases at J, with 19 bases in the middle. CDR1 is SNHLY and CDR2 is FYNNEI in the germline V gene. The CDR3 runs 15 residues. CDR3 sequence (DNA): TGTGCCAGCACCCTCCAACCGGATGGGCTCTATGGCTACACCTTC. Its translation is CASTLQPDGLYGYTF.

This clonotype was seen more than once but under ten times. At one end the junction does not follow the germline gene, possibly because of a read error. This rearrangement joins TRBV6-5 to TRBJ2-5, with TRBD2 matching over 7 bases. This CDR3 has 17 residues. Germline lookup yields CDR1 MNHEY and CDR2 SVGAGI. This CDR3 is CASSYSNEGTGGSSPHF. The CDR3 DNA sequence: TGTGCCAGCAGTTACTCTAACGAGGGGACGGGGGGTAGTAGCCCGCACTTC.

About this clonotype itself: An end of the junction differs from the germline gene, which may be a read error. The chain combines TRBV18 with TRBJ1-1; no firm D call. Germline-derived CDR1 and CDR2 are KGHSH and LQKENI. This CDR3 spans 17 amino acids. CDR3 region: CASSLVLAGGNEQFVFF. CDR3 DNA sequence: TGCGCCAGCAGCCTGGTACTAGCGGGTGGTAATGAGCAGTTTGTTTTCTTT.

CDR3 sequence reads: CASSQSEVGRSSPLHF. CDR3 coding DNA: TGTGCCAGCAGCCAATCCGAGGTAGGGCGTTCTTCACCCCTCCACTTT. V and J are TRBV7-2 and TRBJ1-6; no reliable D call. The CDR3 is 16 amino acids. V lost 5 bases, J lost 9 bases, and 20 bases lay in between. The germline gives CDR1 SGHTA, CDR2 FQGNSA.

This chain uses TRBV19 with TRBJ1-4; 7 bases are shared with TRBD1. J was trimmed by 6 bases and V by 6 bases; bases with no gene match: 4. The CDR3 runs to 13 residues. Germline CDR1 is LNHDA and CDR2 is SQIVND (reference sequence). CDR3 nucleotides: TGTGCCAGTAGGACAGGGCTCGATGAAAAACTGTTTTTT. It is translated as CASRTGLDEKLFF. Supplemented by reference TRBV19 and TRBJ1-4, the full variable domain reads DGGITQSPKYLFRKEGQNVTLSCEQNLNHDAMYWYRQDPGQGLRLIYYSQIVNDFQKGDIAEGYSVSREKKESFPLTVTSAQKNPTAFYLCASRTGLDEKLFFGSGTQLSVL.

Worth noting for this clonotype: A much larger clone is a single base away; this may be a read error. The chain couples TRBV11-1 to TRBJ2-1; TRBD1 matches at 9 bases. The CDR3 contains 17 residues. Germline V gives CDR1 SGHAT, CDR2 FQDESV (reference sequence). The CDR3 loop is CASSPGQGFVLGNEQSF. The CDR3 DNA is TGTGCCAGCAGCCCGGGACAGGGTTTTGTGTTGGGCAATGAGCAGTCCTTC.

This clonotype was recorded many times. The CDR3 protein is CSARDMGRYPLHF. The CDR3, as DNA: TGCAGTGCTAGAGATATGGGCCGTTACCCCCTCCACTTT. This chain joins TRBV20-1 and TRBJ1-6; D gene uncertain. This CDR3 comprises 13 residues. Trimming stripped 0 bases from V and 13 bases from J, with 13 bases between. Germline-derived CDR1 and CDR2 are DFQATT and SNEGSKA (reference sequence).

This clonotype occurred many times. The gene calls are TRBV28 and TRBJ2-7; maybe TRBD1 (5 bases). This CDR3 has 16 residues. Germline V gene lookup returns CDR1 MDHEN and CDR2 SYDVKM. Trimming left V 7 bases short and J 5 bases short, with 24 bases between. In DNA form, the CDR3 reads TGTGCCAGCATCCTCGGTGGCAGGGCCCGAGGTAACGAGCAGTACTTC. Translated: CASILGGRARGNEQYF.

In this sample, this clonotype turned up many times. The V gene is TRBV6-2 or TRBV6-3, the J gene TRBJ1-2; D is unresolved. V shed 0 bases and J shed 8 bases, with 7 bases lying between them. Per germline, CDR1 MNHEY and CDR2 SVGEGT. The CDR3 totals 12 residues. The CDR3 sequence is CASSYSILGYTF. CDR3 sequence (DNA): TGTGCCAGCAGTTACTCGATTTTAGGCTACACCTTC.

The V and J genes are TRBV5-1 and TRBJ2-7, with 9 bases that match TRBD2. Germline CDR1 SGHRS, CDR2 YFSETQ. This CDR3 spans 15 amino acids. V trimming: 0 bases; J trimming: 3 bases; junction bases outside the gene matches: 4. The CDR3 DNA sequence: TGCGCCAGCAGCTTGGTCGGTAGCGGGAGCTACGAGCAGTACTTC. Translation: CASSLVGSGSYEQYF. The full variable domain, rest sourced from reference TRBV5-1 and TRBJ2-7, is KAGVTQTPRYLIKTRGQQVTLSCSPISGHRSVSWYQQTPGQGLQFLFEYFSETQRNKGNFPGRFSGRQFSNSRSEMNVSTLELGDSALYLCASSLVGSGSYEQYFGPGTRLTVT.

This clonotype was observed a few times. The V and J genes are TRBV2 and TRBJ1-6; weak D call: TRBD1 (6 bases). CDR3 length: 14 amino acids. The V gene lost 5 bases and the J gene lost 8 bases, with 13 bases spanning the gap. Germline-derived CDR1 and CDR2 are SNHLY and FYNNEI. The CDR3 coding sequence is TGTGCCAGCAGTTTGGGACAAAAGGATTCACCCCTCCACTTT. Protein sequence: CASSLGQKDSPLHF.

The V call is TRBV7-3, the J call TRBJ1-1; the match to TRBD1 covers 8 bases. The CDR3 is made up of 13 amino acids. V trimming: 5 bases; J trimming: 8 bases; junction bases outside the gene matches: 7. The germline V gene has CDR1 SGHTA and CDR2 FQGTGA. CDR3 in amino acids: CASSPPGQAEAFF. The CDR3 region has the DNA TGTGCCAGCAGCCCCCCGGGACAGGCGGAAGCTTTCTTT.

V usage is TRBV9 and J usage is TRBJ1-6; D might be TRBD1 (6 bases). The CDR3 spans 14 residues. The V end lost 2 bases, the J end lost 6 bases, and 9 bases lay between the germline ends. Germline V gene sequence: CDR1 SGDLS, CDR2 YYNGEE. CDR3 DNA sequence: TGTGCCAGCAGCGTGGGGGCCATTAATTCACCCCTCCACTTT. Translating gives CASSVGAINSPLHF.

Many counts were recorded for this clonotype. The gene calls are TRBV18 and TRBJ2-5, with D possibly TRBD2 on 5 matching bases. V lost 2 bases and J 1 base, leaving 14 bases between the germline ends. The length of the CDR3 is 16 residues. Germline CDR1 and CDR2: KGHSH and LQKENI. The CDR3 sequence: CASSPGQLGVQETQYF. The CDR3 nucleotides are TGTGCCAGCTCACCAGGGCAACTAGGAGTCCAAGAGACCCAGTACTTC.

There are many counts of this clonotype. DNA for the CDR3: TGTGCCAGCAGCCCTGGGGTGCAAGGGGTGAATCAGCCCCAGCATTTT. This codes for CASSPGVQGVNQPQHF. The chain carries TRBV12-3 or TRBV12-4 and TRBJ1-5; D perhaps matches TRBD1 (5 bases). V gave up 6 bases and J gave up 4 bases, with 19 bases separating them. The CDR3 spans 16 residues.

This chain uses TRBV10-2 with TRBJ1-2; 9 nucleotides align to TRBD1. The germline V gene encodes CDR1 WSHSY and CDR2 SAAADI. V shed 7 bases, J shed 5 bases, and the junction held 8 bases outside the gene matches. This CDR3 comprises 14 residues. In DNA form, the CDR3 reads TGCGCCAGCAACGCCGGGACAGGGTCGTATGGCTACACCTTC. Its protein is CASNAGTGSYGYTF.

This rearrangement joins TRBV12-3 or TRBV12-4 to TRBJ1-6; 8 positions match TRBD1. This CDR3 comprises 17 residues. J was trimmed by 10 bases and V by 5 bases; bases with no gene match: 16. The DNA for the CDR3 is TGTGCCAGCAGTACCACAAATAGCGGGACAGGCGCCTCACCCCTCCACTTT. Translation: CASSTTNSGTGASPLHF.

V is TRBV10-3 and J is TRBJ2-5; 9 bases map to TRBD1. This CDR3 is 14 amino acids long. Germline V gene lookup returns CDR1 ENHRY and CDR2 SYGVKD. Trimming took 4 bases from V and 4 from J; bases not matched to a gene: 4. Here the CDR3 DNA reads TGTGCCATCAGTGGACAGGGGGTGGGAGAGACCCAGTACTTC. This codes for CAISGQGVGETQYF.